The sequence of this TCR beta chain was determined in a study of blood T cell repertoires in COVID-19 (TCRdb year 2020). Background on the whole study: Collaborator samples came from the United States, Italy and Spain and covered acute and convalescent phases of COVID-19. The material from the prospective study consisted of cDNA or gDNA derived from T cells, B-cell-depleted T cells, or PBMCs. Deeply sampled blood TCRbeta repertoires from subjects exposed to, actively infected with, or recovered from COVID-19 were included in the dataset. The repertoires were made available in a free public database intended to serve as a resource for research on the immune response to SARS-CoV-2. Samples came from the ongoing ImmuneRACE study (first 160 participants) plus 1,254 subjects from 6 global collaborators. The sample metadata nearly always contained a de-identified subject ID, COVID-19 status, age in years and sex. Where HLA class I and class II types were available, the types were taken from metadata supplied by the sample provider, not from assay-based typing. Study-level results and caveats: How much clinical and demographic metadata was included differed by source and by participant, and the metadata was provided uncurated.

Via the germline V gene, CDR1 is MGHDK and CDR2 SYGVNS. Taken from cysteine to phenylalanine, the CDR3 has 11 residues. Just the 33-base CDR3 DNA is kept, in frame starting at base 1. Each collaborating institution followed its own protocols to collect whole blood in K2EDTA tubes. For TCRbeta analysis, collaborators shipped samples in one of three forms: frozen whole blood, isolated PBMCs, or DNA extracted from either of those sample types. TCRbeta CDR3 regions were amplified from genomic DNA using the immunoSEQ Assay, a bias-controlled multiplex PCR. Concerning the study's data processing: Nucleated cell counts per sample were estimated from amplification of reference gene primers within the assay. Sequence reads were collapsed and filtered to measure the absolute abundance of every unique TCRbeta CDR3 rearrangement. For each sample, productive Simpson clonality was calculated as the square root of Simpson's diversity index over productive rearrangements. TCRdb obtained this table from immuneACCESS and retained in-frame rearrangements with V and J assigned. These tables miss some clones; where compared with another copy, unresolved V genes account for less than half of the shortfall, and the remainder is unexplained. The V and J calls and clone size are taken from that table; D and trimming were inferred from the DNA. Across this sample there are around 200,000 clones, with around 84% seen only once. Of the sample, around 4.9% is held by the ten largest clones.

Remarks on this clone: It has no known antigen specificity. The record has no base qualities; no much larger clone is one base away.

This chain is built from TRBV25-1 and TRBJ2-7; TRBD2 is a possible D gene, resting on 6 matching bases. This clonotype was sampled from a woman at least 80 years old with acute or convalescent COVID-19. What was sequenced was peripheral blood. The DNA sequence is given as TGTGCTACGTGGAGGGACCACGAGCAGTACTTC. It specifies CATWRDHEQYF.